Listed below are T cell receptor beta chains from one sample, sequenced in a study of T cell responses to AZD1222 COVID-19 vaccine. Profiling relied on immunoSEQ multiplex PCR, and the TCRdb table lists in-frame clones only, not all of them. The sample includes about 120,000 clones, approximately 88% seen only once; the top ten take about 6%. The sequenced sample was peripheral blood, obtained on day 0 of AZD1222 vaccination. All receptors derive from an adult in good health. Both conserved end residues are part of each CDR3. A D gene is named only where the DNA matches it firmly. Clone size is stated in some rows and not others, as once, few, many or a class when expanded.

V	J	size	D	CDR3	DNA
TRBV18	TRBJ2-2	NA	TRBD1	CASSQNRDRGYSTGELFF	TGTGCCAGCTCACAAAATCGGGACAGGGGGTACAGCACCGGGGAGCTGTTTTTT
TRBV5-1	TRBJ2-2	NA	NA	CASRFQGSSTGELFF	TGCGCCAGCAGGTTCCAGGGTTCGAGCACCGGGGAGCTGTTTTTT
TRBV3-1/TRBV3-2	TRBJ1-5	NA	NA	CASSQDHRGTPPGPNQPQHF	TGTGCCAGCAGCCAAGATCATCGGGGGACACCCCCGGGCCCCAATCAGCCCCAGCATTTT
TRBV30	TRBJ2-1	NA	TRBD2	CAWNGLADANEQFF	TGTGCCTGGAACGGCCTAGCGGACGCCAATGAGCAGTTCTTC
TRBV4-1	TRBJ2-1	NA	NA	CASSQVRALGVEQFF	TGCGCCAGCAGCCAAGTAAGGGCCCTAGGTGTGGAGCAGTTCTTC
TRBV5-1	TRBJ1-5	NA	NA	CASSLSGYSNQPQHF	TGCGCCAGCAGCTTAAGCGGTTATAGCAATCAGCCCCAGCATTTT
TRBV24-1	TRBJ1-2	NA	NA	CATSDTRRGGYTF	TGTGCCACCAGTGATACCCGCCGCGGTGGCTACACCTTC
TRBV30	TRBJ1-6	NA	NA	CAWSVLGSFNF	TGTGCCTGGAGTGTACTAGGATCTTTCAACTTT
TRBV9	TRBJ2-1	NA	NA	CASSVRIENEQFF	TGTGCCAGCTCGGTAAGAATAGAAAATGAGCAGTTCTTC
TRBV6-5	TRBJ1-1	NA	NA	CASSYGIRVEAFF	TGTGCCAGCAGTTACGGGATCAGGGTTGAAGCTTTCTTT
TRBV27	TRBJ1-1	NA	NA	CASSLVRLDTEAFF	TGTGCCAGCAGTTTGGTGAGACTAGACACTGAAGCTTTCTTT
TRBV9	TRBJ2-1	NA	NA	CASSVDGLLGEQFF	TGTGCCAGCAGCGTAGACGGCCTCCTCGGTGAGCAGTTCTTC
TRBV24-1	TRBJ1-5	NA	NA	CATSDGGLQSNQPQHF	TGTGCCACCAGTGATGGGGGCCTCCAAAGCAATCAGCCCCAGCATTTT
TRBV14	TRBJ1-6	NA	NA	CASSQFQSNSPLHF	TGTGCCAGCAGCCAATTTCAGTCCAATTCACCCCTCCACTTT
TRBV9	TRBJ2-7	once	NA	CASSVAGGLTYEQYF	TGTGCCAGCAGCGTAGCCGGGGGCCTCACCTACGAGCAGTACTTC
TRBV18	TRBJ1-1	NA	TRBD1	CASSPPGGRRTEAFF	TGTGCCAGCTCACCCCCAGGGGGCCGGAGGACTGAAGCTTTCTTT
TRBV10-3	TRBJ1-4	once	TRBD1	CAIKGDSREKLFF	TGTGCCATCAAAGGGGACAGCCGTGAAAAACTGTTTTTT
TRBV13	TRBJ2-1	once	TRBD2	CASSPGRGAQDKFF	TGTGCCAGCAGCCCAGGGCGGGGGGCGCAGGATAAGTTCTTC
TRBV24-1	TRBJ2-7	NA	NA	CATSDPRRGFYEQYF	TGTGCCACCAGTGACCCGAGGCGGGGTTTCTACGAGCAGTACTTC
TRBV2	TRBJ1-2	once	NA	CASAPSSNYGYTF	TGTGCCAGCGCCCCGTCGTCTAACTATGGCTACACCTTC
TRBV10-1	TRBJ2-7	NA	NA	CASSEWTEPYEQYF	TGCGCCAGCAGCGAGTGGACAGAACCCTACGAGCAGTACTTC
TRBV7-9	TRBJ1-1	NA	NA	CASSQKAGGTGVAFF	TGTGCCAGCAGCCAAAAAGCCGGTGGGACCGGGGTCGCTTTCTTT
TRBV29-1	TRBJ1-2	NA	NA	CSVEDELRTF	TGCAGCGTTGAGGACGAGTTGCGCACCTTC
TRBV6-5	TRBJ1-6	NA	NA	CASSLGSSYNSPLHF	TGTGCCAGCAGCCTCGGGAGTAGCTATAATTCACCCCTCCACTTT
TRBV5-1	TRBJ1-3	NA	NA	CASSLGPDGNTIYF	TGCGCCAGCAGCTTAGGGCCAGACGGAAACACCATATATTTT
TRBV12-3/TRBV12-4	TRBJ1-1	NA	NA	CASSLGVNTEAFF	TGTGCCAGCAGTTTAGGAGTAAACACTGAAGCTTTCTTT
TRBV5-6	TRBJ2-5	NA	NA	CASSLAGETQYF	TGTGCCAGCAGCTTGGCCGGGGAGACCCAGTACTTC
TRBV5-8	TRBJ2-1	NA	NA	CASSPQETGANEQFF	TGTGCCAGCAGCCCACAGGAGACAGGCGCCAATGAGCAGTTCTTC
TRBV10-1	TRBJ2-7	NA	NA	CAGPSWQYTYEQYF	TGCGCCGGCCCGAGCTGGCAGTATACCTACGAGCAGTACTTC
TRBV11-3	TRBJ1-1	NA	NA	CASSLIGGTEAFF	TGTGCCAGCAGCTTAATAGGGGGGACTGAAGCTTTCTTT
TRBV20-1	TRBJ1-2	once	NA	CSAYYYGYTF	TGCAGTGCATATTACTATGGCTACACCTTC
TRBV7-9	TRBJ1-2	once	NA	CASSRRSANYGYTF	TGTGCCAGCAGCCGACGGTCAGCTAACTATGGCTACACCTTC
TRBV5-1	TRBJ2-7	NA	TRBD1	CASSFSHGTAYEQYF	TGCGCCAGCAGCTTTTCCCACGGGACAGCCTACGAGCAGTACTTC
TRBV4-2	TRBJ1-4	once	NA	CASSQEGGSSNEKLFF	TGTGCCAGCAGCCAAGAAGGGGGTAGCTCTAATGAAAAACTGTTTTTT
TRBV5-5	TRBJ1-1	NA	NA	CASSLSMNTEAFF	TGTGCCAGCAGCCTGAGCATGAACACTGAAGCTTTCTTT
TRBV5-1	TRBJ1-2	once	NA	CASSLSEGADGYTF	TGCGCCAGCAGCTTGTCCGAAGGGGCGGATGGCTACACCTTC
TRBV7-2	TRBJ1-2	NA	NA	CASSNYRDTGGYTF	TGTGCCAGCAGCAATTACCGGGACACGGGAGGCTACACCTTC
TRBV5-1	TRBJ1-3	few	NA	CASSLAQMNSGNTIYF	TGCGCCAGCAGCTTGGCCCAAATGAACTCTGGAAACACCATATATTTT
TRBV6-9	TRBJ1-1	NA	NA	CASSSHGVSSRAFF	TGTGCCAGCAGTTCACACGGAGTTTCCTCAAGGGCTTTCTTT
TRBV2	TRBJ1-1	NA	TRBD1	CASSRTGINTEAFF	TGTGCCAGCAGCAGGACAGGAATTAACACTGAAGCTTTCTTT
TRBV12-3/TRBV12-4	TRBJ2-3	NA	NA	CASRKSDTQYF	TGTGCCAGCCGGAAGTCAGATACGCAGTATTTT
TRBV2	TRBJ1-5	NA	NA	CASSQGLNQPQHF	TGTGCCAGCAGTCAGGGCCTCAATCAGCCCCAGCATTTT
TRBV7-2	TRBJ2-1	once	NA	CASSLVEREQFF	TGTGCCAGCAGCTTAGTCGAACGTGAGCAGTTCTTC
TRBV9	TRBJ2-5	NA	NA	CASTPTGLWAGETQYF	TGTGCCAGCACCCCCACTGGACTTTGGGCGGGTGAGACCCAGTACTTC
TRBV19	TRBJ1-3	NA	NA	CASSIWGSSGNTIYF	TGTGCCAGTAGTATATGGGGCAGTTCTGGAAACACCATATATTTT
TRBV5-1	TRBJ1-2	NA	NA	CASSLDNVGYTF	TGCGCCAGCAGCTTGGACAATGTAGGCTACACCTTC
TRBV6-5	TRBJ2-7	once	NA	CASRPRDMDEQYF	TGTGCCAGCAGGCCTAGGGACATGGACGAGCAGTACTTC
TRBV19	TRBJ1-1	NA	NA	CASSLLAEAFF	TGTGCCAGTAGTCTGCTTGCCGAAGCTTTCTTT
TRBV5-6	TRBJ2-1	NA	NA	CASSLFGGQGEQFF	TGTGCCAGCAGCTTGTTTGGGGGACAAGGTGAGCAGTTCTTC
TRBV7-9	TRBJ2-1	NA	NA	CASSLAGPGLHEQFF	TGTGCCAGCAGCTTAGCAGGGCCCGGTCTTCATGAGCAGTTCTTC
TRBV29-1	TRBJ2-7	NA	NA	CSAAGQTYEQYF	TGCAGCGCGGCGGGACAGACCTACGAGCAGTACTTC
TRBV10-1	TRBJ1-1	once	NA	CASSGGMNTEAFF	TGCGCCAGCAGTGGGGGGATGAACACTGAAGCTTTCTTT
TRBV6-6	TRBJ1-2	NA	NA	CASRPDEGYTF	TGTGCCAGCAGGCCAGATGAAGGCTACACCTTC
TRBV9	TRBJ2-2	NA	NA	CASSVRLGQNTGELFF	TGTGCCAGCAGCGTGAGACTTGGACAAAACACCGGGGAGCTGTTTTTT
TRBV30	TRBJ2-3	NA	TRBD2	CAWSSARGGQVGDTQYF	TGTGCCTGGAGTTCGGCGCGGGGGGGACAAGTAGGAGATACGCAGTATTTT
TRBV10-1	TRBJ1-2	NA	TRBD1	CASSTDRNYGYTF	TGCGCCAGCAGTACGGACAGGAACTATGGCTACACCTTC
TRBV30	TRBJ1-2	NA	NA	CAWSPSDGARGYTF	TGTGCCTGGAGTCCGTCGGACGGAGCGAGAGGCTACACCTTC
TRBV12-5	TRBJ1-2	NA	NA	CASGFLGGYTF	TGTGCTAGTGGTTTTTTAGGGGGCTACACCTTC
TRBV30	TRBJ2-2	NA	TRBD2	CAWSRPRGGNTGELFF	TGTGCCTGGAGCCGTCCCCGGGGGGGCAACACCGGGGAGCTGTTTTTT